This T cell receptor beta chain was sequenced during a study of blood T cells in healthy people across ages (dated by TCRdb to the mid-2010s). About the full investigation: In model experiments, template switching captured roughly one uniquely barcoded TCR beta cDNA molecule for every two T cells. To track age-related changes in TCR beta repertoire diversity, the study relied on deep sequencing normalized with unique cDNA molecular identifiers. The donors were split into four age groups: young (average around 15 years), middle-aged (roughly 39), aged (about 56) and long-lived (approximately 80). Donors of different ages were randomly distributed across sequencing lanes to avoid experimental bias. The study analyzed two additional independent replicas of 1 million unique cDNA reads from the same blood draw for two donors, one aged 18 to 30 and one aged 80 or older.

Library preparation used 5' RACE. The run used an Illumina HiSeq 2500. A second PCR of about 6 to 12 cycles was run with a J-beta primer mix and a sample-barcoded 5' primer. A template-switch 5' adaptor carrying 12 random nucleotides introduced a unique molecular identifier onto each TCR beta cDNA molecule. At least 3 million CDR3-containing paired-end reads were obtained from each sample. All of the RNA was converted into first-strand cDNA using the Mint cDNA synthesis kit, with a TRBC-specific oligonucleotide serving as the primer. Following uracil-DNA glycosylase treatment, all cDNA underwent a first 18-cycle PCR with the universal primers M1SS and BC2_uni_R. The published analysis was carried out like this. Each sample was normalized by randomly selecting 1 million high-quality reads, each carrying a distinct molecular identifier. Instead of being binned into consensus sequences, reads with shared molecular identifiers were discarded. MiTCR, set to a Q25 quality threshold and the strictest error-elimination algorithm, was used for CDR3 identification, clonotype clustering and error correction. A nonparametric unseen species model using Euler transformation provided a lower-bound estimate of total TCR beta diversity. The public reads were reprocessed in TCRdb via fastp at Q25 and MiXCR, keeping in-frame beta chains. Rows are unified per CDR3 protein, each entry keeping the most common DNA and genes. TCRdb, not the original authors, processed these V and J calls. The sample table shows roughly 800,000 distinct CDR3 sequences, and more than 45% are seen once. The biggest ten clones account for roughly 20% of the sample.

Donors were 30 to 45 systemically healthy Caucasian individuals from Russia aged 6 to 90 years. Around 9.8 milliliters of peripheral blood were collected from each donor into EDTA-treated Vacutainer tubes. Ficoll-Paque density-gradient centrifugation was used to isolate PBMCs, with at least 6 million obtained per sample. Total RNA, at least 6 micrograms per sample, was extracted from PBMCs with Trizol reagent. The percentages of naive CD45RAhigh/CD27high T cells were determined by flow cytometry on a PBMC aliquot from every donor. The germline V gene encodes CDR1 LGHNA and CDR2 YSLEER. Its CDR3 holds 16 amino acids, cysteine through phenylalanine. Kept here is only the CDR3 DNA, which spans 48 bases and is read in frame from base 1. V is pruned by 4 bases and J by 2 bases, leaving 6 bases of the junction without a gene match. Results and caveats for the whole study, not just this receptor: Estimates of total diversity based on one million sequenced T cells were regarded as lower bounds and as underestimates. Bulk unsorted PBMC profiling prevented conclusive comparison of naive and antigen-experienced compartments. The percentage of naive T cells measured by flow cytometry correlated strongly with observed TCR beta diversity. Observed TCR beta diversity per million T cells fell roughly linearly with age, and a significant reduction was already apparent by age about 36. Compared with the aged group, the long-lived group had more naive CD4+ T cells, fewer expanded clones and increased TCR diversity, suggesting age selection. Because donor CMV infection status was unknown, age-related changes in expanded clonotypes were potentially confounded.

Regarding this clonotype: This clone's antigen is unknown. There are no base qualities to consult, and no much larger clone falls within one base.

The sequence was collected from a man younger than 40 in good health. The sequenced material came from blood. The chain couples TRBV4-3 to TRBJ2-1, and 9 junction bases match TRBD2. The CDR3 amino acid sequence is: CASSRLAGDPYNEQFF. The DNA reads TGCGCCAGCAGCCGATTAGCGGGGGACCCCTACAATGAGCAGTTCTTC.